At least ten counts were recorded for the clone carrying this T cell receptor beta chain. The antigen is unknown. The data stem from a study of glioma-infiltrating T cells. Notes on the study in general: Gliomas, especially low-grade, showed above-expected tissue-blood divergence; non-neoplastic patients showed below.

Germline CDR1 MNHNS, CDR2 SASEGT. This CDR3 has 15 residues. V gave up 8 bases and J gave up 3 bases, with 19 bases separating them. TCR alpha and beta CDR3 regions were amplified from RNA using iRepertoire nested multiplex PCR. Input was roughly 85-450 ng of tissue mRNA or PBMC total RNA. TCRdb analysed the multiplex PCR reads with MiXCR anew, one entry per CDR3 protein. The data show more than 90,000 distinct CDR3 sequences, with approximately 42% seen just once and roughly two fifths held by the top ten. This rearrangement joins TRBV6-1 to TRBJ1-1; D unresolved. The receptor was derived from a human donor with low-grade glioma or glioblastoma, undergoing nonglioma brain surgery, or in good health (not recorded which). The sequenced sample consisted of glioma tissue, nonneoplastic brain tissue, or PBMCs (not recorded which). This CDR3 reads CASVSGNGGYTEAFF. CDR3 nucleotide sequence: TGTGCCAGCGTTTCGGGCAACGGAGGTTACACTGAAGCTTTCTTT.